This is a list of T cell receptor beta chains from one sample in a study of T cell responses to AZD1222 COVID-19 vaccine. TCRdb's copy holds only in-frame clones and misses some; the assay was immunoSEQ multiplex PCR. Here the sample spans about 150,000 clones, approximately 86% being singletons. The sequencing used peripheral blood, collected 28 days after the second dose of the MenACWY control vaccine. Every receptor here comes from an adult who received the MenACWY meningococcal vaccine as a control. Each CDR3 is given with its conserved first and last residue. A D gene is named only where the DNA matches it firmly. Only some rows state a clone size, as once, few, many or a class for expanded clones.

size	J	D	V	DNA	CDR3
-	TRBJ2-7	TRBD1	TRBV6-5	TGTGCCAGCAGGAAAGGACAGGGGACCTACGAGCAGTACTTC	CASRKGQGTYEQYF
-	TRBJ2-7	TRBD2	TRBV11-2	TGTGCCAGCAGCCGAATAGCGGGGTCGACCTACGAGCAGTACTTC	CASSRIAGSTYEQYF
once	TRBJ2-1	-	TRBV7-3	TGTGCCAGCAGCTTATCCAGGGACTCCTACAATGAGCAGTTCTTC	CASSLSRDSYNEQFF
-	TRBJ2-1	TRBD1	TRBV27	TGTGCCAGCAGTTTATCGGGGACAGTTAACAATGAGCAGTTCTTC	CASSLSGTVNNEQFF
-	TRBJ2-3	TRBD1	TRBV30	TGTGCCTGGAGTGTGTGGACAGGGGGGGTTGATACGCAGTATTTT	CAWSVWTGGVDTQYF
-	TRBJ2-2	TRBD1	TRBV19	TGTGCCAGTAGTATAGGACAGGGTGTGAACACCGGGGAGCTGTTTTTT	CASSIGQGVNTGELFF
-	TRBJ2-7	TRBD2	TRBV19	TGTGCCAGTAGTATCGGGGGAGGGCCCCACTACGAGCAGTACTTC	CASSIGGGPHYEQYF
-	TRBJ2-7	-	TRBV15	TGTGCCACCAGCAGAGAGGGACACGCCTACGAGCAGTACTTC	CATSREGHAYEQYF
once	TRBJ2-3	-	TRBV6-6	TGTGCCAGCAGTTATGCCCGACACAGCACAGATACGCAGTATTTT	CASSYARHSTDTQYF
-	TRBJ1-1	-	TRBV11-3	TGTGCCAGCAGCTTAGGCCTGGTCACTGAAGCTTTCTTT	CASSLGLVTEAFF
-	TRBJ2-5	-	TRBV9	TGTGCCAGCAGCGTGTGGGACCAAGAGACCCAGTACTTC	CASSVWDQETQYF
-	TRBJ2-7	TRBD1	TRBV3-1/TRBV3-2	TGTGCCAGCAGCCACTATTCCGGGACAGGTCTTTGCGAGCAGTACTTC	CASSHYSGTGLCEQYF
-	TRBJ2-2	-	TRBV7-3	TGTGCCAGCAGCCTCCAGGACACCGGGGAGCTGTTTTTT	CASSLQDTGELFF
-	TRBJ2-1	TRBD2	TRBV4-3	TGCGCCAGCAGCCAAGAACACTATAGCGGGGGGTACAATGAGCAGTTCTTC	CASSQEHYSGGYNEQFF
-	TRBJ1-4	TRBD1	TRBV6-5	TGTGCCAGCAGTTATTCCAGGGGGCGGGAAAAACTGTTTTTT	CASSYSRGREKLFF
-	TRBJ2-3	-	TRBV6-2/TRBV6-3	TGTGCCAGCAGTTACCTCCACGACTCAGCAGGGGGCACAGATACGCAGTATTTT	CASSYLHDSAGGTDTQYF
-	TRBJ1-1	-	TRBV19	TGTGCCAGTAGTGTCCGGCGAGAGGGGGTCCGGAACACTGAAGCTTTCTTT	CASSVRREGVRNTEAFF
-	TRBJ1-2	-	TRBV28	TGTGCCAGCCGGCAAAGTTTAGGCAGGGAGAGGGTCGGCTACACCTTC	CASRQSLGRERVGYTF
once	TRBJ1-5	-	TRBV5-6	TGTGCCAGCAGCTTGATGGGGCCGCAGGGGTTAAATCAGCCCCAGCATTTT	CASSLMGPQGLNQPQHF
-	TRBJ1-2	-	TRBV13	TGTGCCATGAGTAGTTCGGCGAAAGCTAACTATGGCTACACCTTC	CAMSSSAKANYGYTF
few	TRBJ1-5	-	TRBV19	TGTGCCAGTAGTATTACGGGGGTAAATCAGCCCCAGCATTTT	CASSITGVNQPQHF
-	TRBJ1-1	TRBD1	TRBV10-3	TGTGCCATGGGGGACAGGGACACTGAAGCTTTCTTT	CAMGDRDTEAFF
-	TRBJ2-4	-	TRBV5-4	TGTGCCAGCAGCTCCTATGACGGCAAAAACATTCAGTACTTC	CASSSYDGKNIQYF
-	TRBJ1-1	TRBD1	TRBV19	TGTGCCAGTAGTACCCCGCGACAGGGCCGGGCGCATGAAGCTTTCTTT	CASSTPRQGRAHEAFF
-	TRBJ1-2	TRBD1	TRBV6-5	TGTGCCAGCAGTTACCAACAGGGGGCCCGTGGCTACACCTTC	CASSYQQGARGYTF
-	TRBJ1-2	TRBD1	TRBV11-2	TGTGCCAGCAGCTTAAGGACAGGGAGGACTGGCTACACCTTC	CASSLRTGRTGYTF
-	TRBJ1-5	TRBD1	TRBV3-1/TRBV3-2	TGTGCCAGCAGCGTTGACAGGGACCAGCCCCAGCATTTT	CASSVDRDQPQHF
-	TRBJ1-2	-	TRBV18	TGTGCCAGCTCGCTAGAGGGATCCTATGGCTACACCTTC	CASSLEGSYGYTF
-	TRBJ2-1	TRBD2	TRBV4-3	TGCGCCAGCAGCCAGACCCCTAGCGGGATTGGCTCCTACAATGAGCAGTTCTTC	CASSQTPSGIGSYNEQFF
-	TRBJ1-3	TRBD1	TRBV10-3	TGTGCCAGCTGGGACAGGGAGGAGACTGGAAACACCATATATTTT	CASWDREETGNTIYF
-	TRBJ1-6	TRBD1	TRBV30	TGTGCCTGGACAGGGGGAAGTAATTCACCCCTCCACTTT	CAWTGGSNSPLHF
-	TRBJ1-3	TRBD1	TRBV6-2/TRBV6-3	TGTGCCAGCAGTTACCGGACAGGTGCCGTGAGAGCCATATATTTT	CASSYRTGAVRAIYF
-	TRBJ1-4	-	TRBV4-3	TGCGCCAGCAGCCAAGGTCTTAGGGGAGGGTGGACTAATGAAAAACTGTTTTTT	CASSQGLRGGWTNEKLFF
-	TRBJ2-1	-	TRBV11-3	TGTGCCAGCAGCTTAAGAGGGGAAGGGACTTACAATGAGCAGTTCTTC	CASSLRGEGTYNEQFF
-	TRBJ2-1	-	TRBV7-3	TGTGCCAGCAGCTTAAACGGTGTTTACAATGAGCAGTTCTTC	CASSLNGVYNEQFF
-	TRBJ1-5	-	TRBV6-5	TGTGCCAGCTGCCTTGACCAGGGAAGGGATCAGCCCCAGCATTTT	CASCLDQGRDQPQHF
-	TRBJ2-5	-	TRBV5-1	TGCGCCAGCAGCTTAGGGAACCCACAAGAGACCCAGTACTTC	CASSLGNPQETQYF
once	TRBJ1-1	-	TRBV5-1	TGCGCCAGCAGCTTGGGGTATTATGAAGCTTTCTTT	CASSLGYYEAFF
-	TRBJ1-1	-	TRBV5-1	TGCGCCAGCAGCTTGGACATGAACACTGAAGCTTTCTTT	CASSLDMNTEAFF
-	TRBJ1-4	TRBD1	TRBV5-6	TGTGCCAGCAGCTCCGGGACAGGGGAGAGCCACGATGAAAAACTGTTTTTT	CASSSGTGESHDEKLFF
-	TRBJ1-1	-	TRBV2	TGTGCCAGCAGTGAAGAGGCTAGGGTAGGGGTCACTGAAGCTTTCTTT	CASSEEARVGVTEAFF
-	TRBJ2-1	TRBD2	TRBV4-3	TGCGCCAGCAGCCCCAGGGGCGGGAGGGCCGACAATGAGCAGTTCTTC	CASSPRGGRADNEQFF
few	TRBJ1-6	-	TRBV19	TGTGCCAGTAGTATTAGGGGGAATTCACCCCTCCACTTT	CASSIRGNSPLHF
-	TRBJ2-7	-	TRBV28	TGTGCCCCCCATTTGATGACCCCTAAACGACAGCTTTCCTACGAGCAGTACTTC	CAPHLMTPKRQLSYEQYF
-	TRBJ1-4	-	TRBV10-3	TGTGCCATCAGAGGAACTAATGAAAAACTGTTTTTT	CAIRGTNEKLFF
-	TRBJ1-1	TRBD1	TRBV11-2	TGTGCCAGCAGCCTGACAGGGGCGAACACTGAAGCTTTCTTT	CASSLTGANTEAFF
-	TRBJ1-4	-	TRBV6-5	TGTGCCAGCAGTTATAGGGGGGGAGGAGAAAAACTGTTTTTT	CASSYRGGGEKLFF
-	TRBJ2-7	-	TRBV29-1	TGCAGCGCAACCCTTGGGAGGACCTTAACGGGGAACGAGCAGTACTTC	CSATLGRTLTGNEQYF
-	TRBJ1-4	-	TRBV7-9	TGTGCCAGCAGGGTTGGGGACACACCTAATGAAAAACTGTTTTTT	CASRVGDTPNEKLFF
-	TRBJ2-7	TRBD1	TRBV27	TGTGCCAGCAGTTTAGGACAGGGGGCTGGGGAGCAGTACTTC	CASSLGQGAGEQYF
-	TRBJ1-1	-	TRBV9	TGTGCCAGCAGCGTAGCCCTAGGGACTGAAGCTTTCTTT	CASSVALGTEAFF
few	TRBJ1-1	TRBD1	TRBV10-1	TGCGCCAGCAGTGAGGTTCAGGGGGCAGGGAACACTGAAGCTTTCTTT	CASSEVQGAGNTEAFF
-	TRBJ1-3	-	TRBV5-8	TGTGCCAGCAGCTTTGAGAAACTGGTAAACACCATATATTTT	CASSFEKLVNTIYF